This section outlines one T cell receptor (beta chain) sequence together with its context. Here immunoSEQ multiplex PCR was the method, and the copy in TCRdb shows in-frame clones only, minus some. The sample has 150,000 to 200,000 clones, over 80% seen once. These data belong to a study of control samples from healthy donors and cancer patients. Trimming removed 7 bases from V and 6 bases from J, with 16 bases in between. The germline V gene has CDR1 SNHLY and CDR2 FYNNEI. The CDR3 extends over 14 amino acids. Sequencing used blood. The origin of this receptor is a man aged 18 to 35 in good health. The V gene is TRBV2, the J gene TRBJ1-5; D might be TRBD1 (5 bases). This chain's CDR3 is CASNNGGNGQPQHF. In DNA, the CDR3 is TGTGCCAGCAATAACGGGGGGAACGGTCAGCCCCAGCATTTT.